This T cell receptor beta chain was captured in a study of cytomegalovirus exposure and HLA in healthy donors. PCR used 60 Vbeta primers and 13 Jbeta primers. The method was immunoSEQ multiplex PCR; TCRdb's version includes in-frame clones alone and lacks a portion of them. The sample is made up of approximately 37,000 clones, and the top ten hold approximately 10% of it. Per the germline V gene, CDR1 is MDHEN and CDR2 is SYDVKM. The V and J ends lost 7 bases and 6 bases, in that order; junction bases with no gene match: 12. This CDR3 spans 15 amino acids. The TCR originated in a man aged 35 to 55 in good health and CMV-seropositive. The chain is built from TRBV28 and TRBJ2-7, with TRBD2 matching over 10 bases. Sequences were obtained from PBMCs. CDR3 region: CASTETGTSVPEQYF. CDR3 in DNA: TGTGCCAGCACCGAGACCGGGACTAGCGTCCCCGAGCAGTACTTC.